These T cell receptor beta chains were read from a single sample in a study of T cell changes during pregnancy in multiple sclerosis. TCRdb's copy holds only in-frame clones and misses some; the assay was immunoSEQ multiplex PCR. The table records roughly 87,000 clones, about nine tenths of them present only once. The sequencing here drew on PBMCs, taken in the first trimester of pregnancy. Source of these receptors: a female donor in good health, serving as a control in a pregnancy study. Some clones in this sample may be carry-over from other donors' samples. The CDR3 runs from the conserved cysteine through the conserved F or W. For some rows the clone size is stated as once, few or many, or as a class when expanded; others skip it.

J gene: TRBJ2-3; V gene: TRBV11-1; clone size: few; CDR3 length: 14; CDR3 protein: CASSLGGGSDTQYF
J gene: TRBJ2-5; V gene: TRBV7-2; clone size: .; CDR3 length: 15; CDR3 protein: CASSRLAGAQETQYF
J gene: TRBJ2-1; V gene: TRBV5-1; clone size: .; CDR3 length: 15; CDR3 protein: CASSFSGVPYNEQFF
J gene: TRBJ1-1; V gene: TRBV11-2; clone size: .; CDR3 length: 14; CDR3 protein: CASSLEQGLTEAFF
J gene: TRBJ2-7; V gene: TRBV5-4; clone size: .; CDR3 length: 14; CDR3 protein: CASSPDRNRYEQYF
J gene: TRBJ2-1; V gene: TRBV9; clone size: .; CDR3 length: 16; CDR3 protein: CASSVEGQGGSPEQFF
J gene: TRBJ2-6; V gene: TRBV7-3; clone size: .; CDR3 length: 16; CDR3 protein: CASSSPSSAGANVLTF
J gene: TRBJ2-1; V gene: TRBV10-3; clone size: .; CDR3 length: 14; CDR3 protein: CAISSSGAYNEQFF
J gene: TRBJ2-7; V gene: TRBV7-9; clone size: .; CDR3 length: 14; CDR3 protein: CASSFDRGSYEQYF
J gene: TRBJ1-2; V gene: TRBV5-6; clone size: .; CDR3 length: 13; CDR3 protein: CASSKGTAYGYTF
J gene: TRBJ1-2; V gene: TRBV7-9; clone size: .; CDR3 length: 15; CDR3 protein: CASSLSRGSAYGYTF
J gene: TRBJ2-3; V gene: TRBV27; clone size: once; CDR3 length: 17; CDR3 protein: CASSSPWGRAEGDTQYF
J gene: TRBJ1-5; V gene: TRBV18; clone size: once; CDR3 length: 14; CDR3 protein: CASSPGTGNQPQHF
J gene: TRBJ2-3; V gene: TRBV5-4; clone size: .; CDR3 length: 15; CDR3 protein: CASSLAGVGPDTQYF
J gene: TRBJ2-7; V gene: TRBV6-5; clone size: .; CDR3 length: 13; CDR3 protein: CASNPTDSHEQYF
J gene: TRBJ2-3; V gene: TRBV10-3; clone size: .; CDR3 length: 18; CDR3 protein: CAISDTGTPPITGGTQYF